This section outlines one T cell receptor (beta chain) sequence together with its context. This PCR relied on a set of 60 Vbeta primers and 13 Jbeta primers. Produced via immunoSEQ multiplex PCR; TCRdb's table is partial and in-frame only. The table records about 210,000 clones, about 81% of them present only once. This entry belongs to a study of cytomegalovirus exposure and HLA in healthy donors. The ends lost 2 bases at V and 0 bases at J; junction bases unmatched: 9. The CDR3 runs to 17 residues. Per germline, CDR1 LNHDA and CDR2 SQIVND (reference sequence). Sample: PBMCs. The TCR was taken from a man aged 40-55 years in good health and CMV-seropositive. This chain joins TRBV19 and TRBJ1-1; 7 bases are a match to TRBD1. The CDR3 bases are TGTGCCAGTAGTATAATCCCACGGGACAGCTTGAACACTGAAGCTTTCTTT. Its protein product is CASSIIPRDSLNTEAFF.